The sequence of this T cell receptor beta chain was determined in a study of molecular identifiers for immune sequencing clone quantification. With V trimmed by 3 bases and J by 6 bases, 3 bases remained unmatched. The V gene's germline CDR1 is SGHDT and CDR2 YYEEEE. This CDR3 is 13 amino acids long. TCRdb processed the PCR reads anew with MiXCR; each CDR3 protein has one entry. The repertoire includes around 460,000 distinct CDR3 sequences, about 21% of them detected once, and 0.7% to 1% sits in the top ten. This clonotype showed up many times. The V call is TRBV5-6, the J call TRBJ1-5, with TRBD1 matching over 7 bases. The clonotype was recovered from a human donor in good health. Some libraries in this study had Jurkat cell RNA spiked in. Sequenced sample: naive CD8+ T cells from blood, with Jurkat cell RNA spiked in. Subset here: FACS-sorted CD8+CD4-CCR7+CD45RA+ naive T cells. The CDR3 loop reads CASSSTGVQPQHF. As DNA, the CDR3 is TGTGCCAGCAGCTCTACAGGGGTTCAGCCCCAGCATTTT.